A selection of T cell receptor beta chains follows, all from one sample in a study of beta chain features in type 1 diabetes. The protocol was immunoSEQ multiplex PCR, while the TCRdb copy is restricted to in-frame clones and leaves out a portion. The sample gives some 150,000 clones, 11% of which show up once; approximately 2% is in the top ten. The sequenced sample was central memory CD4+ T cells from blood. These receptors all stem from a man aged 18 to 29 in good health. Each CDR3 is given with its conserved first and last residue. Fields, in order: D gene, J gene, V gene, clone size, CDR3 DNA, CDR3 protein. The D gene is left open where the match is weak. Clone sizes are given selectively: once, few, many, or a class where the clone is expanded.

d_call: NA
j_call: TRBJ1-1
v_call: TRBV7-2
clone_size: NA
cdr3_nt: TGTGCCAGCAGCCGACAGCCGAACACTGAAGCTTTCTTT
cdr3_aa: CASSRQPNTEAFF

d_call: TRBD1
j_call: TRBJ2-7
v_call: TRBV7-2
clone_size: few
cdr3_nt: TGTGCCAGCAGCTTAGTTGGGACAGGGAGAGGAGAGCAGTACTTC
cdr3_aa: CASSLVGTGRGEQYF

d_call: TRBD1
j_call: TRBJ1-3
v_call: TRBV5-4
clone_size: NA
cdr3_nt: TGTGCCAGCAGCCGCCAACTCCCGGGACAGGGGGCTGGAAACACCATATATTTT
cdr3_aa: CASSRQLPGQGAGNTIYF

d_call: NA
j_call: TRBJ2-7
v_call: TRBV18
clone_size: few
cdr3_nt: TGTGCCAGCTCACCCGCCCGACAGGCGGAATACGAGCAGTACTTC
cdr3_aa: CASSPARQAEYEQYF

d_call: TRBD2
j_call: TRBJ2-7
v_call: TRBV5-4
clone_size: NA
cdr3_nt: TGTGCCAGCAGCCTGGGACTAGCGTCCTACGAGCAGTACTTC
cdr3_aa: CASSLGLASYEQYF

d_call: TRBD2
j_call: TRBJ2-2
v_call: TRBV4-3
clone_size: NA
cdr3_nt: TGCGCCAGCAGCCCCCGTCTAGCGGGAAACACCGGGGAGCTGTTTTTT
cdr3_aa: CASSPRLAGNTGELFF

d_call: TRBD2
j_call: TRBJ2-1
v_call: TRBV27
clone_size: few
cdr3_nt: TGTGCCAGCAGTTGCGCCAGAGCGGGAGGGGGAAATGAGCAGTTCTTC
cdr3_aa: CASSCARAGGGNEQFF

d_call: NA
j_call: TRBJ2-7
v_call: TRBV27
clone_size: few
cdr3_nt: TGTGCCAGCAGCCCCCAGGGGCGCGTTGTAGAGCAGTACTTC
cdr3_aa: CASSPQGRVVEQYF

d_call: NA
j_call: TRBJ1-2
v_call: TRBV6-5
clone_size: NA
cdr3_nt: TGTGCCAGCAACAAAGAGGGTGGCTATGGCTACACCTTC
cdr3_aa: CASNKEGGYGYTF

d_call: NA
j_call: TRBJ1-4
v_call: TRBV21-1
clone_size: NA
cdr3_nt: TGTGCCAGCAGCAAAACGCGGGGGATGTCTAATGAAAAACTGTTTTTT
cdr3_aa: CASSKTRGMSNEKLFF

d_call: TRBD1
j_call: TRBJ1-6
v_call: TRBV2
clone_size: few
cdr3_nt: TGTGCCAGCAGTGAAATCCAGGGGGGGAATTCACCCCTCCACTTT
cdr3_aa: CASSEIQGGNSPLHF

d_call: NA
j_call: TRBJ2-5
v_call: TRBV14
clone_size: few
cdr3_nt: TGTGCCAGCAGCCCTCCGGGGGCCCCGGGGACCCAGTACTTC
cdr3_aa: CASSPPGAPGTQYF

d_call: NA
j_call: TRBJ1-4
v_call: TRBV6-1
clone_size: NA
cdr3_nt: TGTGCCAGCAGTGCCTTCCAGGACGGTTTTAATGAAAAACTGTTTTTT
cdr3_aa: CASSAFQDGFNEKLFF

d_call: TRBD2
j_call: TRBJ2-1
v_call: TRBV29-1
clone_size: few
cdr3_nt: TGCAGCGTTCCCAGGACTAGCGGGAGGAGTTCCTACAATGAGCAGTTCTTC
cdr3_aa: CSVPRTSGRSSYNEQFF

d_call: NA
j_call: TRBJ2-2
v_call: TRBV5-1
clone_size: many
cdr3_nt: TGCGCCAGCAGCTTGGTTGGGAACACCGGGGAGCTGTTTTTT
cdr3_aa: CASSLVGNTGELFF

d_call: NA
j_call: TRBJ2-1
v_call: TRBV9
clone_size: few
cdr3_nt: TGTGCCAGCAGCGTCCTCAGTAGCGGCCTAGGCGATGAGCAGTTCTTC
cdr3_aa: CASSVLSSGLGDEQFF

d_call: NA
j_call: TRBJ1-3
v_call: TRBV16
clone_size: NA
cdr3_nt: TGTGCCAGCAGTCTGCGAGGCTTACTGAGCTCTGGAAACACCATATATTTT
cdr3_aa: CASSLRGLLSSGNTIYF

d_call: TRBD1
j_call: TRBJ2-7
v_call: TRBV18
clone_size: many
cdr3_nt: TGTGCCAGCTCACCACAAGGCAGGGGGCATGTTTCCTACGAGCAGTACTTC
cdr3_aa: CASSPQGRGHVSYEQYF